What follows are 10 T cell receptor beta chains derived from one specimen sequenced in a study of cytomegalovirus exposure and HLA in healthy donors. This table comes from immunoSEQ multiplex PCR, and its TCRdb copy is limited to in-frame clones, with some not included. The sample lists 180,000 or so clones, approximately 80% seen once, with roughly 13% in the top ten. The source material was PBMCs. All receptors come from a woman in her 30s in good health and CMV-seropositive.

V and J are TRBV10-2 and TRBJ2-1; a weak D match, TRBD1 (6 bases). V lost 10 bases and J 7 bases, leaving 11 bases between the germline ends. The CDR3 is made up of 11 amino acids. The germline gives CDR1 WSHSY, CDR2 SAAADI. CDR3 nucleotide sequence: TGCGCCACAAAGGACAGTAATGAGCAGTTCTTC. This sequence encodes CATKDSNEQFF.

The genes are TRBV2 and TRBJ1-1; 9 bases agree with TRBD1. Germline lookup yields CDR1 SNHLY and CDR2 FYNNEI. The V gene end was trimmed by 4 bases and the J gene end by 4 bases; junction bases not matched to a gene: 4. The length of the CDR3 is 14 residues. Here the CDR3 reads CASSVDRGITEAFF. CDR3 in DNA: TGTGCCAGCAGTGTGGACAGGGGTATCACTGAAGCTTTCTTT.

V and J are TRBV18 and TRBJ2-6; no firm D call. Per germline, CDR1 KGHSH and CDR2 LQKENI. The ends were cut back, 2 bases at V and 0 bases at J, with 14 bases in the middle. The CDR3 loop spans 18 amino acids. The CDR3 loop reads CASSPSPRPSSGANVLTF. For the CDR3, the DNA is TGTGCCAGCTCACCATCCCCCAGACCTAGCTCTGGGGCCAACGTCCTGACTTTC.

DNA of the CDR3: TGTGCCAGCAGCCCAACAACAGGGGTGGCTGGCTACACCTTC. This translates into CASSPTTGVAGYTF. The rearrangement joins TRBV28 to TRBJ1-2, with 7 bases aligning to TRBD1. CDR3 size: 14 residues. Per germline, CDR1 MDHEN and CDR2 SYDVKM. V lost 6 bases to trimming and J lost 7 bases; unmatched junction nucleotides: 11.

The J gene is TRBJ2-7, the V gene TRBV5-1, with 7 nucleotides matching TRBD2. The CDR3 runs to 16 residues. With 3 bases clipped from V and 1 base from J, the junction kept 10 bases outside the gene matches. The germline V gene has CDR1 SGHRS and CDR2 YFSETQ. The CDR3 nucleotides are TGCGCCAGCAGCTCCCCCTTAGGAGCGGGATCCTACGAGCAGTACTTC. It yields the protein CASSSPLGAGSYEQYF.

The V and J genes are TRBV19 and TRBJ2-7, with a possible D match to TRBD2 (5 bases). Trimming took 5 bases from V and 9 from J, leaving 20 bases between them. The germline gives CDR1 LNHDA, CDR2 SQIVND (reference sequence). The CDR3 sequence is 14 residues long. The CDR3 DNA reads TGTGCCAGTAGTGCCACGACGGAGACTACGAGGCAGTACTTC. As protein: CASSATTETTRQYF.

The chain carries TRBV25-1 and TRBJ1-3; 7 bases align to TRBD1. The CDR3 covers 15 residues. Germline values: CDR1 MGHDK, CDR2 SYGVNS. J lost 4 bases, V lost 4 bases, and 7 bases had no gene match. CDR3 region: CASSANRGSGNTIYF. The CDR3 DNA follows: TGTGCCAGCAGTGCCAACAGGGGTTCCGGAAACACCATATATTTT.

The gene calls are TRBV9 and TRBJ2-1; D possibly corresponds to TRBD2 (6 bases). Germline CDR1 SGDLS, CDR2 YYNGEE. V gave up 0 bases and J gave up 5 bases, with 18 bases separating them. The CDR3 spans 17 residues. Here the CDR3 reads CASSVVPRERGDNEQFF. The CDR3 DNA sequence: TGTGCCAGCAGCGTAGTCCCTCGGGAGAGGGGAGACAATGAGCAGTTCTTC.

J is TRBJ2-7 and V is TRBV11-3; 7 bases match TRBD2. J lost 3 bases, V lost 5 bases, and 13 bases had no gene match. CDR1 is SGHNT and CDR2 is YENEEA in the germline V gene. This CDR3 comprises 16 residues. The CDR3 sequence: CASSPRSGGSIYEQYF. CDR3 DNA: TGTGCCAGCAGCCCGCGCTCGGGCGGGAGTATCTACGAGCAGTACTTC.

This sequence joins TRBV6-4 and TRBJ2-2; D is possibly TRBD1 (6 bases). V lost 10 bases and J lost 5, with 20 bases in between. Germline lookup yields CDR1 MRHNA and CDR2 SNTAGT. This CDR3 is built from 15 residues. As DNA, the CDR3 is TGTGCCACCTCACTCACAGGGATTTCTACCGGGGAGCTGTTTTTT. Amino acid sequence: CATSLTGISTGELFF.